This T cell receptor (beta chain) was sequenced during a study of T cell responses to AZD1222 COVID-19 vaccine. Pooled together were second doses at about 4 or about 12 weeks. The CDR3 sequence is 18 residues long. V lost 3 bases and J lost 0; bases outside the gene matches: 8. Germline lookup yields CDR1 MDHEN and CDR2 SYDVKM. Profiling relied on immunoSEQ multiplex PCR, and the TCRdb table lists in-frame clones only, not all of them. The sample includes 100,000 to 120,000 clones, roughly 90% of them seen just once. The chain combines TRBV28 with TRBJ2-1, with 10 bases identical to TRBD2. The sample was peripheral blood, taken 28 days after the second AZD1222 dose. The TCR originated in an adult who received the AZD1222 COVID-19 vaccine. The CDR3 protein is CASSFSLAGEISYNEQFF. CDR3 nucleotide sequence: TGTGCCAGCAGTTTTTCCCTAGCGGGAGAAATCTCCTACAATGAGCAGTTCTTC. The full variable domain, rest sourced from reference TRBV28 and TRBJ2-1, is DVKVTQSSRYLVKRTGEKVFLECVQDMDHENMFWYRQDPGLGLRLIYFSYDVKMKEKGDIPEGYSVSREKKERFSLILESASTNQTSMYLCASSFSLAGEISYNEQFFGPGTRLTVL.